This T cell receptor (beta chain) came from a study of T cell responses to AZD1222 COVID-19 vaccine. Across the whole study: Investigators merged groups given second doses at roughly 4 or roughly 12 weeks.

The CDR3 has 14 residues. Looked up from germline, CDR1 is SGHAT and CDR2 is FQNNGV. V lost 4 bases, J lost 3 bases, and 12 bases lay in between. Data came from immunoSEQ multiplex PCR; TCRdb stores just in-frame clones and leaves some out. The sample consists of about 130,000 clones, 80% to 90% of them appearing once. Concerning this clone: No antigen is known for it.

Study-wide points: White British ancestry dominated among donors, who included more females, and clonal diversity was possibly underestimated.

The receptor comes from an adult in good health. The chain links TRBV11-2 to TRBJ1-2; tentative D call: TRBD1 (5 bases). Sequenced material: peripheral blood, taken on day 0 of AZD1222 vaccination. The CDR3 DNA reads as TGTGCCAGCAGCTGGGAGGGGTTCGACTATGGCTACACCTTC. Translation: CASSWEGFDYGYTF.